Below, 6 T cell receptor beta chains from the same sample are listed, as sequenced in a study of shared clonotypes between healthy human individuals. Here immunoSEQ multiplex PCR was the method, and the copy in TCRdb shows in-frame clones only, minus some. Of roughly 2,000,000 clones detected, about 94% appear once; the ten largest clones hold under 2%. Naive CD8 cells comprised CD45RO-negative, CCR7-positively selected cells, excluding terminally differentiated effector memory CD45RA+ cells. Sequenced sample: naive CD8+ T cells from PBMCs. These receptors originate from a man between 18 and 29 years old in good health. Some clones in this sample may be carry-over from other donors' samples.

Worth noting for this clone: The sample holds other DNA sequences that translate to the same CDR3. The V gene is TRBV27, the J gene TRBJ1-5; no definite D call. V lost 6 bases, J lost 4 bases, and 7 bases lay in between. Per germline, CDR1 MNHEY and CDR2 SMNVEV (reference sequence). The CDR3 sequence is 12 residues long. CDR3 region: CASRSGNQPQHF. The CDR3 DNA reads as TGTGCCAGCAGGAGCGGGAATCAGCCCCAGCATTTT.

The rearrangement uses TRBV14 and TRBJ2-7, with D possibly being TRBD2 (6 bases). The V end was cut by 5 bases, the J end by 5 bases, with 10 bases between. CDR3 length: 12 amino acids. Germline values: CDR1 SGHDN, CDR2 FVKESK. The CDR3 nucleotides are TGTGCCAGCAGCAGGGACTTCCACGAGCAGTACTTC. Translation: CASSRDFHEQYF.

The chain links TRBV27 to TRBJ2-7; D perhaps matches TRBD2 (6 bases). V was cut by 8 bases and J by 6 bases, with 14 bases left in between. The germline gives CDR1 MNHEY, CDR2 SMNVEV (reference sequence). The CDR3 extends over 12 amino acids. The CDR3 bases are TGTGCCAGCGGCGGGGTTTTGGGCGAGCAGTACTTC. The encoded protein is CASGGVLGEQYF.

The CDR3 DNA is TGTGCCAGCAGCGATATTCTACTTGGTGAGCAGTACTTC. This gives the protein CASSDILLGEQYF. V and J are TRBV7-9 and TRBJ2-7, with unresolved D. Germline values: CDR1 SEHNR, CDR2 FQNEAQ (reference sequence). V gave up 5 bases and J gave up 7 bases, with 15 bases separating them. The CDR3 runs 13 residues.

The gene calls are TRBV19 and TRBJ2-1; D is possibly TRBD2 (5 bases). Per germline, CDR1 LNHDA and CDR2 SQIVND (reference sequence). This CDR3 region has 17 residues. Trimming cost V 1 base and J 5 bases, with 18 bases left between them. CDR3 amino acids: CASSIGYLGGPHNEQFF. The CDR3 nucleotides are TGTGCCAGTAGTATAGGCTACCTAGGAGGCCCCCACAATGAGCAGTTCTTC. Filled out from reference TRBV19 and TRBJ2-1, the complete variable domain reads DGGITQSPKYLFRKEGQNVTLSCEQNLNHDAMYWYRQDPGQGLRLIYYSQIVNDFQKGDIAEGYSVSREKKESFPLTVTSAQKNPTAFYLCASSIGYLGGPHNEQFFGPGTRLTVL.

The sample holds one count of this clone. In DNA form, the CDR3 reads TGTGCCATCGGAACTCTCAAACCAAGGAGGAATGAGCAGTTCTTC. This gives the protein CAIGTLKPRRNEQFF. The rearrangement joins TRBV10-3 to TRBJ2-1, with TRBD2 as a possible D gene (5 bases). This CDR3 has 15 amino acids. Germline V gene data show CDR1 as ENHRY and CDR2 as SYGVKD. V was pared by 8 bases and J by 7 bases, with 21 bases between.